A selection of T cell receptor beta chains follows, all from one sample in a study of shared clonotypes between healthy human individuals. The table came from immunoSEQ multiplex PCR; TCRdb's copy has only in-frame clones and leaves some out. The data contain millions of clones, over 85% of them seen just once; the ten biggest clones take up around 0.13%. Specimen: naive CD4+ T cells sorted from blood. These receptors all come from a man between 18 and 35 years old in good health. The CDR3 runs from the conserved cysteine through the conserved F or W. The D gene is left open where the match is weak. Clone size appears in some rows only: once, few, many, or a class for an expanded clone.

length	V	J	D	size	DNA	CDR3
16	TRBV7-9	TRBJ2-1	.	.	TGTGCCAGCAGCTTACGGGTCGGGGGCTCCTACAATGAGCAGTTCTTC	CASSLRVGGSYNEQFF
14	TRBV11-2	TRBJ1-2	.	.	TGTGCCAGCAGCGCGGACCAGACCCCCTATGGCTACACCTTC	CASSADQTPYGYTF
11	TRBV2	TRBJ2-1	.	.	TGTGCCAGCAGGTCCGTTAATGAGCAGTTCTTC	CASRSVNEQFF
17	TRBV9	TRBJ2-3	TRBD2	.	TGTGCCAGCAGCATTGGACTAGCGGGGGGGAGCACAGATACGCAGTATTTT	CASSIGLAGGSTDTQYF
16	TRBV5-1	TRBJ2-7	TRBD1	.	TGCGCCAGCAGCCCCCGGGCCGGACAGGGTTCCTACGAGCAGTACTTC	CASSPRAGQGSYEQYF
15	TRBV7-8	TRBJ2-7	.	.	TGTGCCAGCAGTCACCAAGTCCGGGACTCCAACGAGCAGTACTTC	CASSHQVRDSNEQYF
12	TRBV6-1	TRBJ1-4	.	.	TGTGCCAGCAGTGAAACCCCTTGGAAACTGTTTTTT	CASSETPWKLFF
14	TRBV18	TRBJ2-7	.	.	TGTGCCAGCTCACCATTAGCGGCATCCTACGAGCAGTACTTC	CASSPLAASYEQYF
13	TRBV6-6	TRBJ2-1	.	.	TGTGCCAGCAGTTGGCGGCGGGTGGATGAGCAGTTCTTC	CASSWRRVDEQFF
14	TRBV18	TRBJ2-7	TRBD2	.	TGTGCCAGCTCAAGTCTAGCGGGACGAGACGAGCAGTACTTC	CASSSLAGRDEQYF
14	TRBV5-1	TRBJ2-3	.	.	TGCGCCAGCAGCTTGGAGGTGGTCACAGATACGCAGTATTTT	CASSLEVVTDTQYF
13	TRBV30	TRBJ1-3	.	.	TGTGCCTGGTCGGGGCTGTCTGGAAACACCATATATTTT	CAWSGLSGNTIYF
13	TRBV7-3	TRBJ2-5	.	.	TGTGCCAGCAGCTTATCCGGGGTAGAGACCCAGTACTTC	CASSLSGVETQYF
13	TRBV7-2	TRBJ2-2	.	.	TGTGCCAGCAGCCGAAAGAACACCGGGGAGCTGTTTTTT	CASSRKNTGELFF
15	TRBV6-5	TRBJ1-1	TRBD1	.	TGTGCCAGCAGTTCTACAGGGGTCGGGAACACTGAAGCTTTCTTT	CASSSTGVGNTEAFF
16	TRBV23-1	TRBJ1-1	.	.	TGCGCCAGCAGTCAATCCCCGCCGCCTCATAAGGCTGAAGCTTTCTTT	CASSQSPPPHKAEAFF
16	TRBV6-5	TRBJ2-6	.	.	TGTGCCAGCAGTTACTCGTGGGGCTCTGGGGCCAACGTCCTGACTTTC	CASSYSWGSGANVLTF
15	TRBV19	TRBJ1-6	.	once	TGTGCCAGTAGACCGGAGCACGGAGTAAATTCACCCCTCCACTTT	CASRPEHGVNSPLHF
13	TRBV11-1	TRBJ2-2	.	.	TGTGCCAGCAGTAGTTTCGGGGGCGGGGAGCTGTTTTTT	CASSSFGGGELFF
16	TRBV21-1	TRBJ2-7	.	.	TGTGCCAGCAGCATTGACAGGGGTGGTTTCCCCTACGAGCAGTACTTC	CASSIDRGGFPYEQYF
13	TRBV2	TRBJ1-2	TRBD1	once	TGTGCCGGCACACAGGGGACGTCTCATGGCTACACCTTC	CAGTQGTSHGYTF
14	TRBV6-5	TRBJ2-3	.	.	TGTGCCAGCAGTCCCACATGGGGTACAGATACGCAGTATTTT	CASSPTWGTDTQYF
19	TRBV5-6	TRBJ1-4	.	.	TGTGCCAGCAGCTTGGCTCCGGGGGCGGACCTACTATCATATGAAAAACTGTTTTTT	CASSLAPGADLLSYEKLFF
15	TRBV10-3	TRBJ2-2	TRBD2	.	TGTGCCATCAGTGAGACTAGCGGAAGAACCGGGGAGCTGTTTTTT	CAISETSGRTGELFF
15	TRBV11-2	TRBJ2-1	TRBD1	.	TGTGCCAGCAGCACGTCATGGACAGGTTACAATGAGCAGTTCTTC	CASSTSWTGYNEQFF
21	TRBV27	TRBJ1-1	.	.	TGTGCCAGCACTAACTATCCCGGGGGACACAATTCCTATTTGGGGGACACTGAAGCTTTCTTT	CASTNYPGGHNSYLGDTEAFF
15	TRBV14	TRBJ2-7	.	.	TGTGCCAGCAGCACCTGGACTGAGAACTCCTACGAGCAGTACTTC	CASSTWTENSYEQYF
17	TRBV9	TRBJ1-5	.	.	TGTGCCAGCAGCGTAGCGCCAGGGACATATAGCAATCAGCCCCAGCATTTT	CASSVAPGTYSNQPQHF
14	TRBV7-9	TRBJ2-5	.	.	TGTGCCAGCAGCTTTTGGACGGAACAAGAGACCCAGTACTTC	CASSFWTEQETQYF
14	TRBV7-2	TRBJ2-1	.	.	TGTGCCAGCAGCTTACTGCGTATTAGCGATGAGCAGTTCTTC	CASSLLRISDEQFF
15	TRBV6-1	TRBJ2-7	.	.	TGTGCCAGCAGTGAAAGAGGCCGAAGCTCCTACGAGCAGTACTTC	CASSERGRSSYEQYF
14	TRBV6-1	TRBJ1-2	.	.	TGTGCCAGCAGTGGCCAGTGGGGTGGAGATGGCTACACCTTC	CASSGQWGGDGYTF
14	TRBV5-4	TRBJ1-6	TRBD1	.	TGTGCCAGCAGCCAGGACAGGGGACTCTCACCCCTCCACTTT	CASSQDRGLSPLHF
15	TRBV2	TRBJ2-4	TRBD2	.	TGTGCCAGCAGCGGGACTAATATAGCCAAAAACATTCAGTACTTC	CASSGTNIAKNIQYF
14	TRBV7-9	TRBJ2-5	.	.	TGTGCCAGCAGCTCCTGGGCTAGCCAAGAGACCCAGTACTTC	CASSSWASQETQYF
14	TRBV19	TRBJ1-4	.	.	TGTGCCAGTAGTATCCGGGACGGCAATGAAAAACTGTTTTTT	CASSIRDGNEKLFF
12	TRBV6-7	TRBJ1-2	.	.	TGTGCCTACCCGTCTAGGGGAGGGGGCTACACCTTC	CAYPSRGGGYTF
17	TRBV29-1	TRBJ2-2	TRBD2	.	TGCAGCGTTGTTACTCTTGGGACTAGCGGGAGCATCGGGGAGCTGTTTTTT	CSVVTLGTSGSIGELFF
13	TRBV2	TRBJ1-2	.	once	TGTGCCAGCAGACTCCTAGTGGCAGGGACCTACACCTTC	CASRLLVAGTYTF
16	TRBV18	TRBJ1-3	.	once	TGTGCCAGCTCACCCCAGGGCGAGAGCGGTGGAAACACCATATATTTT	CASSPQGESGGNTIYF
12	TRBV30	TRBJ1-1	.	.	TGTGCCTGGAGTTACAAGGGGGATGAAGCTTTCTTT	CAWSYKGDEAFF
18	TRBV11-3	TRBJ2-1	TRBD2	.	TGTGCCAGCAGCTTAGACGGCTCCGGGACTAGCGGGGACAATGAGCAGTTCTTC	CASSLDGSGTSGDNEQFF
15	TRBV11-2	TRBJ2-7	.	.	TGTGCCAGCAGCTTAGTCGCGGGACACTCGGGCGAGCAGTACTTC	CASSLVAGHSGEQYF
13	TRBV6-5	TRBJ1-3	TRBD1	.	TGTGCCAGCCAGGGGGGCTCTGGAAACACCATATATTTT	CASQGGSGNTIYF
15	TRBV6-5	TRBJ2-7	.	.	TGTGCCAGCAGTTACTCGTCGGGGGGACACTACGAGCAGTACTTC	CASSYSSGGHYEQYF
16	TRBV5-4	TRBJ1-2	TRBD1	.	TGTGCCAGCAGCCCGACTTGGGACAGGGGAAACTATGGCTACACCTTC	CASSPTWDRGNYGYTF
18	TRBV7-9	TRBJ2-7	TRBD2	.	TGTGCCAGCAGCGCCTCCCAGGGACTAGCGGGGGTACGGTCGGAGCAGTACTTC	CASSASQGLAGVRSEQYF
15	TRBV7-9	TRBJ1-5	.	once	TGTGCCAGCAGCTTCTCCGGGAGTAGCAATCAGCCCCAGCATTTT	CASSFSGSSNQPQHF
18	TRBV14	TRBJ1-1	.	.	TGTGCCAGCAGCCAAGTGACAGGATGGTATGGCGGGAACACTGAAGCTTTCTTT	CASSQVTGWYGGNTEAFF
11	TRBV6-5	TRBJ2-7	.	.	TGTGCCAGCAGTCAATTCTACGAGCAGTACTTC	CASSQFYEQYF
15	TRBV30	TRBJ2-5	.	.	TGTGCCTGGAGTTCGGGGTCCTTAGGTCAAGAGACCCAGTACTTC	CAWSSGSLGQETQYF
14	TRBV19	TRBJ1-3	.	.	TGTGCCAGTAGTAGGGGGGCAACTGGAAACACCATATATTTT	CASSRGATGNTIYF
15	TRBV28	TRBJ2-7	TRBD1	.	TGTGCCAGCAGTTTACTCTCCCAGGGGGTCAGCGAGCAGTACTTC	CASSLLSQGVSEQYF